The clone carrying this T cell receptor (beta chain) was detected only once. The data were taken from a study of blood T cell repertoires in COVID-19. Study-level information: The samples span acute and convalescent COVID-19 from the United States, Italy and Spain. PBMCs, B-cell-depleted T cells, or T cells were the source of the cDNA or gDNA that made up the material.

In the source study's methods: The authors estimated nucleated cell counts from reference gene primer amplification. TCRdb keeps only in-frame clones here, not all; method: immunoSEQ multiplex PCR. V and J calls and clone size follow that table, whereas D and trimming were derived from the DNA. The table records 140,000 to 150,000 clones, 70% to 90% of them present only once. Per the germline V gene, CDR1 is MNHEY and CDR2 is SVGEGT. The ends lost 0 bases at V and 5 bases at J; junction bases unmatched: 6. The CDR3 is 16 residues long. This chain connects TRBV6-2 or TRBV6-3 to TRBJ2-7, with TRBD1 matching 11 bases. The sequenced material came from peripheral blood. The receptor comes from a human donor with acute or convalescent COVID-19. The donor label of this sample is uncertain. The CDR3 protein is CASSYSPGTGGDEQYV. CDR3 DNA: TGTGCCAGCAGTTACTCGCCTGGGACAGGGGGTGACGAGCAGTACGTC.